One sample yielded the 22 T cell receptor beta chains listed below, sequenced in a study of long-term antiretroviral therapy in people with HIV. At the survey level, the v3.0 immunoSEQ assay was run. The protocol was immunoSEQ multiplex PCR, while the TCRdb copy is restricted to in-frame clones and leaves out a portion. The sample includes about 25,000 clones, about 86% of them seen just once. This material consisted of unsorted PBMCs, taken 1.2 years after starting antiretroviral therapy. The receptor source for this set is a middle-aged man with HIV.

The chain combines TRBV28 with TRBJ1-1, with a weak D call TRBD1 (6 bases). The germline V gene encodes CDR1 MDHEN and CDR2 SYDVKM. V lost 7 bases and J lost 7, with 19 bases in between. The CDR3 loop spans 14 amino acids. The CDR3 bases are TGTGCCAGCATCTCAGGAGGGGGATACATTGAAGCTTTCTTT. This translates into CASISGGGYIEAFF.

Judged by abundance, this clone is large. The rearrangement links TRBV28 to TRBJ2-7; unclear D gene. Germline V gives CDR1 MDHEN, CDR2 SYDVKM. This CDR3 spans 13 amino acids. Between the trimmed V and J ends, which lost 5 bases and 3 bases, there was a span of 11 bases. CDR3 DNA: TGTGCCAGCAGTATTGGGGTGGGCTACGAGCAGTACTTC. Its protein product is CASSIGVGYEQYF.

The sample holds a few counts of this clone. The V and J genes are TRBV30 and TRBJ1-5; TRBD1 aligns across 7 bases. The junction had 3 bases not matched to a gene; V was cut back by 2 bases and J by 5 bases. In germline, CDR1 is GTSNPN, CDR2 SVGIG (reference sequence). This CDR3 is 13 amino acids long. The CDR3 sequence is CAWSRQGYQPQHF. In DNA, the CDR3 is TGTGCCTGGAGTCGACAGGGTTATCAGCCCCAGCATTTT.

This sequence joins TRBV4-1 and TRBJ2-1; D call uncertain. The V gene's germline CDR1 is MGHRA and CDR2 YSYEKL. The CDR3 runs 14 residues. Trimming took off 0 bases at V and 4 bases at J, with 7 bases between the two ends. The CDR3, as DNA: TGCGCCAGCAGCCAAGATATGAGTTACAATGAGCAGTTCTTC. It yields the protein CASSQDMSYNEQFF.

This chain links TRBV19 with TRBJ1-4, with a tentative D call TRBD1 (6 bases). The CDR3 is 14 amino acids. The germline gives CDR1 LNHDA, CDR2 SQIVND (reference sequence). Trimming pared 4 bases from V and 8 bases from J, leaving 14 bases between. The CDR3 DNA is TGTGCCAGTAGTACACACAGGGATCCGGAAAAACTGTTTTTT. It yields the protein CASSTHRDPEKLFF.

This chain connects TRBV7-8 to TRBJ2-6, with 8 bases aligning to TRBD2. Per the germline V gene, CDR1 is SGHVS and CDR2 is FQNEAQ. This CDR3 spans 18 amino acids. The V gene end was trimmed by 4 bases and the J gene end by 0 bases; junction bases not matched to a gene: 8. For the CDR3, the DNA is TGTGCCAGCAGCTCACCGGGACTAGATTTCTCTGGGGCCAACGTCCTGACTTTC. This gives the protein CASSSPGLDFSGANVLTF.

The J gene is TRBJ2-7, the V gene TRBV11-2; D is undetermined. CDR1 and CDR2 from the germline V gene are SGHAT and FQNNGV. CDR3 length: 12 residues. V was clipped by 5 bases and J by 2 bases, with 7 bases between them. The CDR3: CASSRLTYEQYF. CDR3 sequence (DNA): TGTGCCAGCAGCAGGCTTACCTACGAGCAGTACTTC.

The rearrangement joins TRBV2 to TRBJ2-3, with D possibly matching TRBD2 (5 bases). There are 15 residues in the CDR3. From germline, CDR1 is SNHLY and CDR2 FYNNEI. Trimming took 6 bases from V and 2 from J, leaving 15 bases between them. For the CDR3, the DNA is TGTGCCAGCAGCGCGGACCGGGATATCACAGATACGCAGTATTTT. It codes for CASSADRDITDTQYF. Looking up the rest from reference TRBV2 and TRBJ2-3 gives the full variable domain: EPEVTQTPSHQVTQMGQEVILRCVPISNHLYFYWYRQILGQKVEFLVSFYNNEISEKSEIFDDQFSVERPDGSNFTLKIRSTKLEDSAMYFCASSADRDITDTQYFGPGTRLTVL.

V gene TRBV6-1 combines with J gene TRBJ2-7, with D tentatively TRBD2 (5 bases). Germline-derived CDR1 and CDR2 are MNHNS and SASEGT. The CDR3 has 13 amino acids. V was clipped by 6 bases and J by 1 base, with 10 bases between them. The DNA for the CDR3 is TGTGCCAGCAGCCCGGACTCATCCTACGAGCAGTACTTC. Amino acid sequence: CASSPDSSYEQYF.

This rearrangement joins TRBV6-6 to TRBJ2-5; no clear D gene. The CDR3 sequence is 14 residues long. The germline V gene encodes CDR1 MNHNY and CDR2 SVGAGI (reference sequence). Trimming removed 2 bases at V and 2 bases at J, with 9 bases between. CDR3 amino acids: CASSYLNQQETQYF. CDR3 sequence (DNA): TGTGCCAGCAGTTACCTCAACCAGCAAGAGACCCAGTACTTC.

The CDR3 loop is CASSVGQGVYGYTF. CDR3 DNA: TGTGCCAGCAGCGTAGGGCAGGGAGTATATGGCTACACCTTC. The rearrangement joins TRBV9 to TRBJ1-2; D is perhaps TRBD1 (5 bases). The length of the CDR3 is 14 residues. With 0 bases removed from V and 5 bases from J, the gap between germline ends came to 11 bases. CDR1 is SGDLS and CDR2 is YYNGEE in the germline V gene.

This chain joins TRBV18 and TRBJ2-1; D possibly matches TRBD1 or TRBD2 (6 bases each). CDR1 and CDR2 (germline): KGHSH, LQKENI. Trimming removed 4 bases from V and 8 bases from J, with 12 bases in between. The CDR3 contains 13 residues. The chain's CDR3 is CASSRGAGDEQFF. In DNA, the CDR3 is TGTGCCAGCTCACGGGGGGCCGGGGATGAGCAGTTCTTC.

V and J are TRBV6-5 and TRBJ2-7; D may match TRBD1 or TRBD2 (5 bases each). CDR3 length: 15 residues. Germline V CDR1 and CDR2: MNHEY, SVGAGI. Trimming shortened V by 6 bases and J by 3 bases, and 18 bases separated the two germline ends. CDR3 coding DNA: TGTGCCAGCAGCAAACCCCGGGACGCCATCTACGAGCAGTACTTC. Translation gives CASSKPRDAIYEQYF.

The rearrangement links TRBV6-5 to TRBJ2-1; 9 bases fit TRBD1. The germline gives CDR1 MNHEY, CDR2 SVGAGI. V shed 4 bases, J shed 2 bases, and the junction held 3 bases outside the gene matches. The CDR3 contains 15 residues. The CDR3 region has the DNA TGTGCCAGCAGTTGGGGACAGGGTGCCTACAATGAGCAGTTCTTC. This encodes CASSWGQGAYNEQFF.

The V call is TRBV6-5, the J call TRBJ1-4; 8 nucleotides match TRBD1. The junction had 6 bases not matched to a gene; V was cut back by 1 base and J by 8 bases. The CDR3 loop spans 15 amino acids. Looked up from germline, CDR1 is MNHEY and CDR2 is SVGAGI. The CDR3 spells CASSYLGTGNEKLFF. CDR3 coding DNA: TGTGCCAGCAGTTACTTAGGGACAGGAAACGAAAAACTGTTTTTT.

The CDR3 is CASSLVGEETQYF. DNA of the CDR3: TGCGCCAGCAGCTTGGTAGGGGAAGAGACCCAGTACTTC. The chain employs TRBV5-1 and TRBJ2-5; a weak D match, TRBD1 (5 bases). CDR1 and CDR2 (germline): SGHRS, YFSETQ. This CDR3 spans 13 amino acids. V was shortened by 0 bases and J by 3 bases, with 6 bases between the two germline ends.

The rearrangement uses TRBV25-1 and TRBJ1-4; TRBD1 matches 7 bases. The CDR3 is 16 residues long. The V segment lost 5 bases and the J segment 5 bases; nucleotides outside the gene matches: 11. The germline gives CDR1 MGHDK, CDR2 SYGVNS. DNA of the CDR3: TGTGCCAGCAGTTTTCACCGACAGGGACGGAATGAAAAACTGTTTTTT. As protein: CASSFHRQGRNEKLFF.

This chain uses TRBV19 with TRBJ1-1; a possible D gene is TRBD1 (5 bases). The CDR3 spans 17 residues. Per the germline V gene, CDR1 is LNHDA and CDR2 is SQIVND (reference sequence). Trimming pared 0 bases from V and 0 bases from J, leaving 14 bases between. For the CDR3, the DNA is TGTGCCAGTAGTATAGATACGGGGACTAGGCTGAACACTGAAGCTTTCTTT. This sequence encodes CASSIDTGTRLNTEAFF.

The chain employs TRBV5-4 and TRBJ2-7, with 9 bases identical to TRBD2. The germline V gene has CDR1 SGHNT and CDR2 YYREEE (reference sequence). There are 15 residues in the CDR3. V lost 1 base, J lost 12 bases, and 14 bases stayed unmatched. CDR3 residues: CASSLFTAGGKDPYF. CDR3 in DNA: TGTGCCAGCAGCTTGTTCACAGCGGGGGGAAAGGATCCGTACTTC.

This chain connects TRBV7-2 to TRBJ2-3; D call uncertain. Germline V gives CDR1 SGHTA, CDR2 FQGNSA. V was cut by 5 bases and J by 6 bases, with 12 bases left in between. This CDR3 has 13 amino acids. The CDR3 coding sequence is TGTGCCAGCAGCCCAAAGGCACCTGATACGCAGTATTTT. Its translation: CASSPKAPDTQYF. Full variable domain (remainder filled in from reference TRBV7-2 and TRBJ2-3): GAGVSQSPSNKVTEKGKDVELRCDPISGHTALYWYRQSLGQGLEFLIYFQGNSAPDKSGLPSDRFSAERTGGSVSTLTIQRTQQEDSAVYLCASSPKAPDTQYFGPGTRLTVL.

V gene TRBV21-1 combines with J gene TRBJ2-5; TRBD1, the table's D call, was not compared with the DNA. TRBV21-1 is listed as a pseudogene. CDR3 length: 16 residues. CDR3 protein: CASSAHRDRLPETQYF. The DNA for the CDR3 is TGTGCCAGCAGCGCCCACCGGGACAGGCTACCAGAGACCCAGTACTTC.

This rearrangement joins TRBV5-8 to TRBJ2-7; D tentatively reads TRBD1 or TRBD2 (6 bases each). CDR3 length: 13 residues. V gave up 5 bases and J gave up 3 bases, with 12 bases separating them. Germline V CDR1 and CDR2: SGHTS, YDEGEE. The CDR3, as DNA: TGTGCCAGCAGAAAAGAGGGGGGCTACGAGCAGTACTTC. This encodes CASRKEGGYEQYF. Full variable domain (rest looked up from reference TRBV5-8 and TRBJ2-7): EAGVTQSPTHLIKTRGQQATLRCSPISGHTSVYWYQQALGLGLQFLLWYDEGEERNRGNFPPRFSGRQFPNYSSELNVNALELEDSALYLCASRKEGGYEQYFGPGTRLTVT.